These 32 T cell receptor beta chains were sequenced from one sample in a study of blood T cell repertoires in COVID-19. Data came from immunoSEQ multiplex PCR; TCRdb stores just in-frame clones and leaves some out. The repertoire includes around 270,000 clones, roughly 91% of them detected once, and about 4.6% sits in the top ten. Specimen: peripheral blood. These TCRs come from a man aged 35 to 55 with acute or convalescent COVID-19.

This rearrangement joins TRBV5-4 to TRBJ1-3; D gene ambiguous. CDR1 is SGHNT and CDR2 is YYREEE in the germline V gene (reference sequence). V lost 0 bases to trimming and J lost 0 bases, with 16 bases between them. CDR3 length equals 18 residues. CDR3 amino acids: CASSLDPPQSRSGNTIYF. The CDR3 region has the DNA TGTGCCAGCAGCTTGGACCCCCCACAGTCCCGCTCTGGAAACACCATATATTTT.

The chain carries TRBV29-1 and TRBJ1-2; 8 positions agree with TRBD1. The CDR3 has 13 amino acids. Looked up from germline, CDR1 is SQVTM and CDR2 is ANQGSEA. V was pared by 6 bases and J by 6 bases, with 9 bases of the junction left unmatched. Here the CDR3 reads CSVAAQGEHGYTF. The CDR3 DNA reads TGCAGCGTCGCGGCACAGGGGGAACATGGCTACACCTTC.

This clone was observed a handful of times. This chain uses TRBV20-1 with TRBJ2-5, with D hard to call. Germline V gene lookup returns CDR1 DFQATT and CDR2 SNEGSKA (reference sequence). This CDR3 contains 11 residues. V lost 1 base and J 4 bases, leaving 4 bases between the germline ends. The CDR3 sequence: CSARVRETQYF. The CDR3, as DNA: TGCAGTGCTAGAGTCCGAGAGACCCAGTACTTC.

Of note for this clone: The sample has other DNA sequences that encode this CDR3 too. The chain recombines TRBV5-1 with TRBJ2-2; D is uncertain. The germline gives CDR1 SGHRS, CDR2 YFSETQ. This CDR3 spans 14 amino acids. The V and J ends lost 0 bases and 1 base respectively, with 4 bases between them. This chain's CDR3 is CASSLGGNTGELFF. The CDR3 region has the DNA TGCGCCAGCAGCTTGGGCGGGAACACCGGGGAGCTGTTTTTT.

This clone has more than one count but fewer than ten. V is TRBV4-2 and J is TRBJ2-2; TRBD2 is a possible D gene (7 bases). This CDR3 region has 18 residues. CDR1 is LGHNA and CDR2 is YNFKEQ in the germline V gene. Trimming stripped 4 bases from V and 5 bases from J, with 23 bases between. DNA of the CDR3: TGTGCCAGCAGCCTCCATAATGTCCGGGGGGCGAGTACCGGGGAGCTGTTTTTT. It is translated as CASSLHNVRGASTGELFF.

To note about this clone: The sample carries other DNA sequences with the same CDR3. The chain joins TRBV30 to TRBJ1-1; D unclear. The CDR3 totals 12 residues. Germline V gene lookup returns CDR1 GTSNPN and CDR2 SVGIG (reference sequence). Trimming took off 3 bases at V and 5 bases at J, with 10 bases between the two ends. The CDR3 loop reads CAWSRGRTEAFF. As DNA, the CDR3 is TGTGCCTGGAGCCGAGGAAGGACTGAAGCTTTCTTT.

This chain links TRBV11-2 with TRBJ2-3; TRBD2 matches at 13 bases. Germline V gene data show CDR1 as SGHAT and CDR2 as FQNNGV. This CDR3 region has 19 residues. V shed 4 bases, J shed 0 bases, and the junction held 10 bases outside the gene matches. This CDR3 reads CASSYRGTSGDSSTDTQYF. CDR3 sequence (DNA): TGTGCCAGCAGCTACCGAGGGACTAGCGGGGACTCAAGCACAGATACGCAGTATTTT.

This clone has just one count. The V call is TRBV11-3, the J call TRBJ1-6; 8 bases match TRBD1. This CDR3 comprises 14 residues. Looked up from germline, CDR1 is SGHNT and CDR2 is YENEEA. The ends lost 4 bases at V and 6 bases at J; junction bases unmatched: 2. The CDR3 region has the DNA TGTGCCAGCAGCTCGGGACAGGTTAATTCACCCCTCCACTTT. It specifies CASSSGQVNSPLHF. Combining the CDR3 with reference TRBV11-3 and TRBJ1-6 gives the whole variable domain EAGVVQSPRYKIIEKKQPVAFWCNPISGHNTLYWYLQNLGQGPELLIRYENEEAVDDSQLPKDRFSAERLKGVDSTLKIQPAELGDSAVYLCASSSGQVNSPLHFGNGTRLTVT.

The V and J genes are TRBV4-2 and TRBJ2-7; the D gene is possibly TRBD2 (5 bases). The CDR3 runs 13 residues. Germline V gene lookup returns CDR1 LGHNA and CDR2 YNFKEQ. Trimming stripped 8 bases from V and 2 bases from J, with 13 bases between. Here the CDR3 reads CASRGLIPYEQYF. The CDR3 DNA follows: TGTGCCAGCCGAGGGCTTATTCCCTACGAGCAGTACTTC.

The chain recombines TRBV19 with TRBJ2-2; the match to TRBD1 covers 8 bases. The CDR3 contains 12 residues. The V gene's germline CDR1 is LNHDA and CDR2 SQIVND (reference sequence). Trimming cost V 9 bases and J 7 bases; bases outside gene matches: 4. The CDR3 DNA reads as TGTGCCAGCCCACAGGGGGGCGGGGAGCTGTTTTTT. It yields the protein CASPQGGGELFF.

The chain uses TRBV3-1 (or the pseudogene TRBV3-2) and TRBJ2-1; D is perhaps TRBD2 (5 bases). Germline V gene sequence: CDR1 LGHDT, CDR2 YNNKEL (reference sequence). This CDR3 is built from 15 residues. V lost 8 bases and J 4 bases, leaving 18 bases between the germline ends. CDR3 residues: CASFRTGSPYNEQFF. CDR3 sequence (DNA): TGTGCCAGCTTCAGGACGGGGTCCCCTTACAATGAGCAGTTCTTC.

This sequence joins TRBV30 and TRBJ2-3; no definite D call. V lost 0 bases and J lost 8, with 12 bases in between. The CDR3 covers 13 residues. CDR1 and CDR2 from the germline V gene are GTSNPN and SVGIG (reference sequence). The CDR3 bases are TGTGCCTGGAGTGTTTCGGCTGGAGTTACGCAGTATTTT. The encoded protein is CAWSVSAGVTQYF. Filled out from reference TRBV30 and TRBJ2-3, the complete variable domain reads SQTIHQWPATLVQPVGSPLSLECTVEGTSNPNLYWYRQAAGRGLQLLFYSVGIGQISSEVPQNLSASRPQDRQFILSSKKLLLSDSGFYLCAWSVSAGVTQYFGPGTRLTVL.

The chain couples TRBV10-3 to TRBJ2-6; perhaps TRBD1 as D (6 bases). In germline, CDR1 is ENHRY, CDR2 SYGVKD. This CDR3 comprises 17 residues. The ends were cut back, 5 bases at V and 4 bases at J, with 18 bases in the middle. The CDR3 DNA reads as TGTGCCATCAGTTCCGCCAGGGGCCGGTACGGGGCCAACGTCCTGACTTTC. This encodes CAISSARGRYGANVLTF.

The chain combines TRBV5-4 with TRBJ1-2; 8 bases match TRBD1. This CDR3 is 14 amino acids long. The V gene end was trimmed by 2 bases and the J gene end by 2 bases; junction bases not matched to a gene: 2. CDR1 SGHNT and CDR2 YYREEE come from the germline V gene (reference sequence). CDR3 DNA: TGTGCCAGCAGCTTTCAGGGGGCCAACTATGGCTACACCTTC. This codes for CASSFQGANYGYTF. The whole variable domain, remainder taken from reference TRBV5-4 and TRBJ1-2, is ETGVTQSPTHLIKTRGQQVTLRCSSQSGHNTVSWYQQALGQGPQFIFQYYREEENGRGNFPPRFSGLQFPNYSSELNVNALELDDSALYLCASSFQGANYGYTFGSGTRLTVV.

For the CDR3, the DNA is TGTGCCAGCAGCCGTGGACAGAGCAATCAGCCCCAGCATTTT. It codes for CASSRGQSNQPQHF. The V and J genes are TRBV6-5 and TRBJ1-5; D may be TRBD1 (6 bases). Deletions cut 6 bases from V and 1 base from J, with 10 bases between. The V gene's germline CDR1 is MNHEY and CDR2 SVGAGI. The CDR3 is made up of 14 amino acids.

The chain is built from TRBV19 and TRBJ1-2; 7 bases align to TRBD1. V trimming: 1 base; J trimming: 7 bases; junction bases outside the gene matches: 6. CDR1 LNHDA and CDR2 SQIVND come from the germline V gene (reference sequence). This CDR3 contains 14 residues. The CDR3 reads CASSIGNRGSGYTF. The CDR3 DNA sequence: TGTGCCAGTAGTATAGGTAACAGGGGCTCTGGCTACACCTTC.

The chain uses TRBV24-1 and TRBJ1-4; D uncertain. From germline, CDR1 is KGHDR and CDR2 SFDVKD. Trimming took off 3 bases at V and 0 bases at J, with 7 bases between the two ends. This CDR3 has 15 residues. CDR3 region: CATSDHGATNEKLFF. CDR3 in DNA: TGTGCCACCAGTGATCACGGGGCAACTAATGAAAAACTGTTTTTT.

The chain links TRBV11-2 to TRBJ1-4, with D tentatively TRBD1 (5 bases). Germline CDR1 is SGHAT and CDR2 is FQNNGV. This CDR3 is 14 amino acids long. Trimming pared 0 bases from V and 8 bases from J, leaving 10 bases between. The CDR3 region has the DNA TGTGCCAGCAGCTTAGATCTCAGGGTAGAAAAACTGTTTTTT. Encoded protein: CASSLDLRVEKLFF.

Only one count was recorded for this clone. This chain connects TRBV5-1 to TRBJ2-1, with 12 bases fitting TRBD2. Looked up from germline, CDR1 is SGHRS and CDR2 is YFSETQ. V trimming: 3 bases; J trimming: 4 bases; junction bases outside the gene matches: 14. The CDR3 sequence is 19 residues long. CDR3 loop: CASSSAGLAGSFKYNEQFF. The CDR3 DNA follows: TGCGCCAGCAGCTCCGCGGGACTAGCGGGTTCATTCAAGTACAATGAGCAGTTCTTC. Drawing the rest from reference TRBV5-1 and TRBJ2-1, the complete variable domain is KAGVTQTPRYLIKTRGQQVTLSCSPISGHRSVSWYQQTPGQGLQFLFEYFSETQRNKGNFPGRFSGRQFSNSRSEMNVSTLELGDSALYLCASSSAGLAGSFKYNEQFFGPGTRLTVL.

The rearrangement links TRBV5-1 to TRBJ1-1; perhaps TRBD1 as D (6 bases). The germline gives CDR1 SGHRS, CDR2 YFSETQ. V was pared by 4 bases and J by 6 bases, with 16 bases between. The CDR3 contains 14 residues. The CDR3 DNA follows: TGCGCCAGCAGCCCGAGTGGGACAAGGGCTGAAGCTTTCTTT. As protein: CASSPSGTRAEAFF.

The genes are TRBV7-2 and TRBJ1-4, with a possible D match to TRBD1 (5 bases). This CDR3 is built from 14 residues. Trimming removed 2 bases at V and 8 bases at J, with 12 bases between. Germline CDR1 reads SGHTA; CDR2 reads FQGNSA. This CDR3 is CASSLNSRGEKLFF. CDR3 in DNA: TGTGCCAGCAGCTTAAATTCAAGGGGCGAAAAACTGTTTTTT.

The chain employs TRBV6-1 and TRBJ2-7; 7 bases align to TRBD1. The V segment lost 3 bases and the J segment 4 bases; nucleotides outside the gene matches: 9. The V gene's germline CDR1 is MNHNS and CDR2 SASEGT. The CDR3 contains 15 residues. The CDR3 DNA is TGTGCCAGCAGTGATTGGGACAGAACTGGGTACGAGCAGTACTTC. Translated, it gives CASSDWDRTGYEQYF.

The rearrangement links TRBV2 to TRBJ1-2; 7 bases are a match to TRBD1. This CDR3 comprises 14 residues. Germline CDR1 reads SNHLY; CDR2 reads FYNNEI. Trimming cost V 4 bases and J 5 bases; bases outside gene matches: 7. This CDR3 reads CASSAGGEGYGYTF. Written as DNA, the CDR3 is TGTGCCAGCAGTGCAGGGGGAGAGGGGTATGGCTACACCTTC.

As to this clone: Other DNA sequences in the sample encode the same CDR3. The chain links TRBV30 to TRBJ1-1, with D possibly matching TRBD1 (5 bases). The CDR3 runs 13 residues. Trimming took 2 bases from V and 1 from J, leaving 8 bases between them. Germline CDR1 and CDR2: GTSNPN and SVGIG (reference sequence). The CDR3 sequence: CAWSRDRNTEAFF. In DNA, the CDR3 is TGTGCCTGGAGTAGAGACAGGAACACTGAAGCTTTCTTT.

The chain joins TRBV30 to TRBJ2-7; 7 nucleotides align to TRBD1. Germline assignment: CDR1 GTSNPN and CDR2 SVGIG (reference sequence). The junction had 5 bases not matched to a gene; V was cut back by 4 bases and J by 2 bases. This CDR3 is built from 13 residues. CDR3 sequence (DNA): TGTGCCTGGACCCCCGGGACAGCCTACGAGCAGTACTTC. It is translated as CAWTPGTAYEQYF.

V gene TRBV11-1 combines with J gene TRBJ1-2; 7 bases fit TRBD1. Germline CDR1 reads SGHAT; CDR2 reads FQDESV (reference sequence). V gave up 8 bases and J gave up 4 bases; unmatched junction bases: 4. The CDR3 runs to 12 residues. CDR3 residues: CASGDSRYGYTF. CDR3 coding DNA: TGTGCCAGCGGGGACAGCCGCTATGGCTACACCTTC.

The gene calls are TRBV3-1 (or the pseudogene TRBV3-2) and TRBJ1-1; tentative D call: TRBD1 (5 bases). This CDR3 has 14 residues. Trimming stripped 0 bases from V and 4 bases from J, with 9 bases between. Germline CDR1 is LGHDT and CDR2 is YNNKEL (reference sequence). CDR3 nucleotide sequence: TGTGCCAGCAGCCAAGATCCCGGGGGCACTGAAGCTTTCTTT. Translating gives CASSQDPGGTEAFF.

There are a few counts of this clone. The chain uses TRBV19 and TRBJ1-5; tentatively, D is TRBD1 (5 bases). Per the germline V gene, CDR1 is LNHDA and CDR2 is SQIVND (reference sequence). The V and J ends lost 7 bases and 7 bases respectively, with 14 bases between them. The CDR3 loop spans 13 amino acids. The CDR3: CASTEGFGQPQHF. The CDR3 DNA reads as TGTGCCAGTACGGAGGGGTTTGGACAGCCCCAGCATTTT.

V is TRBV9 and J is TRBJ1-1; D possibly corresponds to TRBD1 (5 bases). The CDR3 has 13 residues. The germline V and J ends were trimmed by 1 base and 6 bases, with 10 bases remaining between them. In germline, CDR1 is SGDLS, CDR2 YYNGEE. DNA of the CDR3: TGTGCCAGCAGCGTAACTACAGGAGCTGAAGCTTTCTTT. Its protein is CASSVTTGAEAFF.

The chain couples TRBV18 to TRBJ2-1; D is possibly TRBD2 (6 bases). Germline V gene lookup returns CDR1 KGHSH and CDR2 LQKENI. CDR3 length: 14 amino acids. Trimming took 0 bases from V and 6 from J, leaving 9 bases between them. The CDR3 DNA reads as TGTGCCAGCTCACCACCGGGACTCATCAATGAGCAGTTCTTC. Amino acid sequence: CASSPPGLINEQFF.

This chain joins TRBV6-5 and TRBJ2-7; no firm D call. Germline V CDR1 and CDR2: MNHEY, SVGAGI. The CDR3 covers 15 residues. Between the trimmed V and J ends, which lost 7 bases and 3 bases, there was a span of 19 bases. CDR3 in DNA: TGTGCCAGCACCCCTCGAGGCAGCGAATACTACGAGCAGTACTTC. Protein sequence: CASTPRGSEYYEQYF.

This chain joins TRBV7-9 and TRBJ1-2, with D possibly TRBD1 on 5 matching bases. V lost 2 bases, J lost 4 bases, and 14 bases lay in between. The CDR3 sequence is 15 residues long. Germline V gene sequence: CDR1 SEHNR, CDR2 FQNEAQ (reference sequence). CDR3 in DNA: TGTGCCAGCAGCTTATCATGGGGGGATGGCTATGGCTACACCTTC. This encodes CASSLSWGDGYGYTF.